This entry features one T cell receptor beta chain sequence. What antigen it recognizes has not been identified. No clone much larger than this one lies a single base away; base qualities are absent. V is cut back by 2 bases and J by 2 bases, with 4 bases in the junction unmatched. The CDR3, cysteine through phenylalanine, is 16 amino acids long. The read is trimmed to its CDR3 DNA, 48 bases read in frame from base 1. Per the germline V gene, MNHEY is the CDR1 and SVGAGI is the CDR2. The record originates from a study of blood T cell repertoires in COVID-19 (dated by TCRdb to the early 2020s). In the study overall: Samples covering the acute and convalescent phases of COVID-19 were provided by collaborators in the United States, Italy and Spain. The dataset comprised deeply sampled blood TCRbeta repertoires from subjects exposed to, actively infected with, or recovered from COVID-19. Where available, HLA class I and class II types were taken from metadata supplied by the sample provider and were not determined by assay-based typing. The samples were drawn from two sources: the first 160 participants of the ongoing ImmuneRACE study, and fewer than 1,500 subjects contributed by 6 global collaborators. The prospective study material was composed of cDNA or gDNA derived from T cells, B-cell-depleted T cells, or PBMCs. The repertoires were released in a freely available public database intended as a resource for research on the immune response to SARS-CoV-2. The sample metadata nearly always contained a de-identified subject ID, COVID-19 status, age in years and sex.

The paper as a whole reports these results and caveats: The amount of clinical and demographic metadata varied by source and participant and was provided uncurated.

A second Seattle source provided samples from volunteer blood donors who had recovered from COVID-19. Each collaborating institution followed its own protocols to collect whole blood in K2EDTA tubes. Collaborator samples were shipped for TCRbeta analysis as frozen whole blood, isolated PBMCs, or DNA extracted from either sample type. TCRbeta CDR3 regions were amplified from genomic DNA using the immunoSEQ Assay, a bias-controlled multiplex PCR. The study's processing was this. Within the assay, amplification of reference gene primers was used to estimate how many nucleated cells each sample contained. Sequence reads were collapsed and filtered to measure the absolute abundance of every unique TCRbeta CDR3 rearrangement. For each sample, productive Simpson clonality was calculated as the square root of Simpson's diversity index over productive rearrangements. What TCRdb holds here is the immuneACCESS table cut down to in-frame rearrangements. Part of the clones is not present; checked against another copy, under half of the missing clones reflect an unresolved V gene, and the others are unexplained. That table is the source of V, J and clone size, and D and trimming were worked out from the DNA. The sample data list 150,000 to 200,000 clones, and 70% to 90% of these were observed just once. The ten largest clones add up to approximately 2% of the sample.

Sequenced material: peripheral blood. The V and J segments used are TRBV6-5 and TRBJ2-1; TRBD2 agrees with 9 junctional bases. The source of this sequence is a man younger than 35 who had recovered from COVID-19. At the DNA level, the sequence is TGTGCCAGCAGTTACAAGCGGGAGGTCCCCTACAATGAGCAGTTCTTC. This codes for CASSYKREVPYNEQFF.